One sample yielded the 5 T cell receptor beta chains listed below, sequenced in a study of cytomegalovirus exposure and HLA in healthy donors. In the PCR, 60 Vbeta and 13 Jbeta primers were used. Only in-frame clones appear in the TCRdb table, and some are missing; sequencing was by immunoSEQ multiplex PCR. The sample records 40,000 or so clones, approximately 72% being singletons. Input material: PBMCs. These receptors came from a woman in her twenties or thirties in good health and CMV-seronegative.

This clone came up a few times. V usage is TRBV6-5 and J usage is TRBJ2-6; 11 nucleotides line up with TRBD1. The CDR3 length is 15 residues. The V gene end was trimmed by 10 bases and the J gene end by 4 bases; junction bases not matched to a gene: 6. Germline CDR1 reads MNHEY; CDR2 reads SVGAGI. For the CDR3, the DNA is TGTGCCACAAGGACAGGGGGCGAGGGGGCCAACGTCCTGACTTTC. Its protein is CATRTGGEGANVLTF.

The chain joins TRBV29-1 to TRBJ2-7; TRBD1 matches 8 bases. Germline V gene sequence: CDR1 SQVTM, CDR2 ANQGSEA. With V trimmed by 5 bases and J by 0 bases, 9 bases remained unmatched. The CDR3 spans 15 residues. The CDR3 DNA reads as TGCAGCGTTATAAATTACGGGACAGGCTCCTACGAGCAGTACTTC. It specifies CSVINYGTGSYEQYF.

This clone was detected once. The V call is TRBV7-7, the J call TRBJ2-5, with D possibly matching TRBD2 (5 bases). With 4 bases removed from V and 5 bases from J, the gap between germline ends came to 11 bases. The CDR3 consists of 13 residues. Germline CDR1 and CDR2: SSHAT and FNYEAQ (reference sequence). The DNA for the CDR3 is TGTGCCAGCAGCTACGGGGTCGGGGAGACCCAGTACTTC. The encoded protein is CASSYGVGETQYF.

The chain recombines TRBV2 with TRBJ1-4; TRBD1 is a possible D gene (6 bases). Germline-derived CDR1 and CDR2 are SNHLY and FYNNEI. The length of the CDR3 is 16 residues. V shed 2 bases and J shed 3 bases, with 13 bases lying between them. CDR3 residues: CASSESGGRSNEKLFF. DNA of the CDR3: TGTGCCAGCAGTGAAAGTGGGGGCAGGTCTAATGAAAAACTGTTTTTT.

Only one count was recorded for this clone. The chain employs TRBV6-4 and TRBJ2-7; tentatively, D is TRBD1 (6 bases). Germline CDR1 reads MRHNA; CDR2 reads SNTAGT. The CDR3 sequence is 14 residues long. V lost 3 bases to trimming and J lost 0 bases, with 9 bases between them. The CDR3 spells CASSEAGDSYEQYF. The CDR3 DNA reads TGTGCCAGCAGTGAGGCAGGGGACTCCTACGAGCAGTACTTC.